This T cell receptor (beta chain) is drawn from a study of blood T cell repertoires in COVID-19. Study details: Italy, Spain and the United States were the sources of the convalescent and acute COVID-19 samples.

This clone was detected a few times. The CDR3 is 16 residues long. In the authors' workflow: Reference gene primer amplification in the assay estimated nucleated cell counts. TCRdb keeps only in-frame clones here, not all; method: immunoSEQ multiplex PCR. V, J and clone size are taken as reported in that table, and D and trimming were inferred from the DNA itself. The table includes 150,000 to 200,000 clones, more than 65% detected once. This TCR derives from a human donor with acute or convalescent COVID-19. The donor label of this sample is uncertain. The sample consisted of peripheral blood. The chain joins TRBV21-1 to TRBJ2-7; no DNA check was done on the table's D call, TRBD1. TRBV21-1 is termed a pseudogene. The CDR3 loop is CASSKTPGQGPYEQYF. CDR3 in DNA: TGTGCCAGCAGCAAAACCCCGGGACAGGGACCCTACGAGCAGTACTTC.